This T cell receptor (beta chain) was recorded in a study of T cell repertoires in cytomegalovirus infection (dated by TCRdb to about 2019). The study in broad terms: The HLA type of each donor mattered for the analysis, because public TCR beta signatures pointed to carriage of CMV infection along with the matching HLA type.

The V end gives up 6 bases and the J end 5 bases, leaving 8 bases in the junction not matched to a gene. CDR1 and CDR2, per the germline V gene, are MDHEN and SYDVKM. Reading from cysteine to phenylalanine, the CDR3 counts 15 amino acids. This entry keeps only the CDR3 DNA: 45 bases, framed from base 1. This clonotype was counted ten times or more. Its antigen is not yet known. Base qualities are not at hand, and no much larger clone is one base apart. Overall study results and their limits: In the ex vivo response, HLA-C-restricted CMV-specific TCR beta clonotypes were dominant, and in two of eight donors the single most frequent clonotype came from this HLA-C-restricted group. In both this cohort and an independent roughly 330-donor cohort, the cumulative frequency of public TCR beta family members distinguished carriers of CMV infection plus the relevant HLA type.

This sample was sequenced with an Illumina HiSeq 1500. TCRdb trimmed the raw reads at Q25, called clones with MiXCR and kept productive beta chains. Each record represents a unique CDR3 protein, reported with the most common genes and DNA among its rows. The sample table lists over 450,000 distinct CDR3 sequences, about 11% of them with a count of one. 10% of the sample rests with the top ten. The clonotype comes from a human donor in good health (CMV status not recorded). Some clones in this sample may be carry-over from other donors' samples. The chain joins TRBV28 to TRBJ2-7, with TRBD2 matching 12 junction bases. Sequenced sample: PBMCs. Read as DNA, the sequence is TGTGCCAGCAGGACGACTAGCGGGAGAGTCCACGAGCAGTACTTC. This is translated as CASRTTSGRVHEQYF.